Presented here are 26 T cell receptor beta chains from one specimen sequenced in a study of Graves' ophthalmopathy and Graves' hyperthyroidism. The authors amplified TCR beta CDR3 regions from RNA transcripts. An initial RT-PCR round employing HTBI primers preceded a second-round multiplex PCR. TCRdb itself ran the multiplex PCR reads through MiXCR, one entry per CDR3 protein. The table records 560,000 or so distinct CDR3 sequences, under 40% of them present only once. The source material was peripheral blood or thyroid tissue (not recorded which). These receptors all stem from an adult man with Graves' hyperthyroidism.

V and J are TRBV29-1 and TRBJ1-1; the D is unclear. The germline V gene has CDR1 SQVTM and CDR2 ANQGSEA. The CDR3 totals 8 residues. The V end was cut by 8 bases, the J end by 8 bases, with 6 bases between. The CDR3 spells CSSTEAFF. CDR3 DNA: TGCAGCTCTACAGAAGCTTTCTTT.

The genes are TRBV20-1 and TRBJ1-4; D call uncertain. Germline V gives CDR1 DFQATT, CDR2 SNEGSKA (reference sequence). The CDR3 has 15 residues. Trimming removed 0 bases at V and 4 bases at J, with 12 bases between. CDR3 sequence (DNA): TGCAGTGCTAGAGACCAACAGTTCTTTAATGAAAAACTGTTTTTT. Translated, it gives CSARDQQFFNEKLFF.

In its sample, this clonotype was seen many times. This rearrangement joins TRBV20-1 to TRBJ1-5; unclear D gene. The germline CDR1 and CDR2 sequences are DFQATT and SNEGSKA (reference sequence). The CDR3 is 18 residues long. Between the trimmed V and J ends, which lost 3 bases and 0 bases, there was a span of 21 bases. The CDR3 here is CSARINPGVLFSNQPQHF. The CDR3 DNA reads TGCAGTGCTAGGATCAACCCGGGCGTCCTGTTTAGCAATCAGCCCCAGCATTTT.

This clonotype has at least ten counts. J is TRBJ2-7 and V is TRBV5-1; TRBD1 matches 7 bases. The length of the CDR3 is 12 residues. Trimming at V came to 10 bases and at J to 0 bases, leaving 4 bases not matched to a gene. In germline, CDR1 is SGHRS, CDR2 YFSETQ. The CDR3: CACRDSSYEQYF. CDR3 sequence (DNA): TGCGCCTGCCGGGACAGCTCCTACGAGCAGTACTTC.

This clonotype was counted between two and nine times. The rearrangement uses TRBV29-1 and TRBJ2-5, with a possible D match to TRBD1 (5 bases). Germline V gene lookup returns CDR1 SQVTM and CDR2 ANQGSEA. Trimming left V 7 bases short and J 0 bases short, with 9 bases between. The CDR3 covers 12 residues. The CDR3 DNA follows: TGCAGCGCTACAGGAAACCAAGAGACCCAGTACTTC. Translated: CSATGNQETQYF. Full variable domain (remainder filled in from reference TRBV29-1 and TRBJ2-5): SAVISQKPSRDICQRGTSLTIQCQVDSQVTMMFWYRQQPGQSLTLIATANQGSEATYESGFVIDKFPISRPNLTFSTLTVSNMSPEDSSIYLCSATGNQETQYFGPGTRLLVL.

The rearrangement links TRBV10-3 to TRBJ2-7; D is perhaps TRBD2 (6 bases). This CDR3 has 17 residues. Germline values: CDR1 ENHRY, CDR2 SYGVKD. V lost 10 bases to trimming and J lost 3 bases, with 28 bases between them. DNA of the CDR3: TGTGCCAGCGGGGAACTAGCCGGAACTAGACATGGCTACGAGCAGTACTTC. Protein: CASGELAGTRHGYEQYF.

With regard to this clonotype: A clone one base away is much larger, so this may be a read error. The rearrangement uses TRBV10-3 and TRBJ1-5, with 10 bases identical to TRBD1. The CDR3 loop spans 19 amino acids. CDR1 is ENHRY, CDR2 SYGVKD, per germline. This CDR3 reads CASSDRAGQGTLGNQPRHF. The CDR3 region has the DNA TGTGCCAGCAGTGACCGTGCGGGACAGGGGACGTTAGGCAATCAGCCCCGGCATTTT.

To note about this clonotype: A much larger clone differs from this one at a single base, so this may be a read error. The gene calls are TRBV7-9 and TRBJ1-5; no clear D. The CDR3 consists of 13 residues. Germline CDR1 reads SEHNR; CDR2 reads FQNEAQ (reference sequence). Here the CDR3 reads CAGSLSNDQPQHF. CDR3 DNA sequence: TGTGCCGGCAGCTTATCTAACGATCAGCCCCAGCATTTT.

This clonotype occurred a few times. As DNA, the CDR3 is TGTGCCGGAATGTCGGGGGACTGGAGCAACACCGGGGAGCTGTTTTTT. As protein: CAGMSGDWSNTGELFF. This chain links TRBV6-6 with TRBJ2-2; a possible D gene is TRBD2 (6 bases). The germline V and J ends were trimmed by 11 bases and 2 bases, with 21 bases remaining between them. This CDR3 region has 16 residues. The germline gives CDR1 MNHNY, CDR2 SVGAGI (reference sequence).

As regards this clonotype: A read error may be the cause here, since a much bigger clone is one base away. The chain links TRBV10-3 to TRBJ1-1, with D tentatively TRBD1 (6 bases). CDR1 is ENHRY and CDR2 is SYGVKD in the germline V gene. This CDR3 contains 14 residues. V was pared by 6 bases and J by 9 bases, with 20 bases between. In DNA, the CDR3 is TGTGCCATCAGGGGGGCTGCTTCGGGGACTAAAGCTTTCTTT. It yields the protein CAIRGAASGTKAFF.

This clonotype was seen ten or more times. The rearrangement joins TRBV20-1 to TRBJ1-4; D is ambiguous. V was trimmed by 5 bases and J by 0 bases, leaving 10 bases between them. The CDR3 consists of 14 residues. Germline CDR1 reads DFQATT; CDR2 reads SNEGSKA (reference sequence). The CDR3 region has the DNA TGCAGTGCTGTTGCAGCTGCAACTAATGAAAAACTGTTTTTT. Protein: CSAVAAATNEKLFF.

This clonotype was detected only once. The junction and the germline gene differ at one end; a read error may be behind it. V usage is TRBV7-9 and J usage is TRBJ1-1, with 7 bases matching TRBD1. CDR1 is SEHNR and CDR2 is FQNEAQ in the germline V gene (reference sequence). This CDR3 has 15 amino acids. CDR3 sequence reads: CASSGPGTATNEAFF. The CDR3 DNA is TGCGCCAGCAGCGGGCCCGGGACAGCAACTAATGAAGCTTTCTTT.

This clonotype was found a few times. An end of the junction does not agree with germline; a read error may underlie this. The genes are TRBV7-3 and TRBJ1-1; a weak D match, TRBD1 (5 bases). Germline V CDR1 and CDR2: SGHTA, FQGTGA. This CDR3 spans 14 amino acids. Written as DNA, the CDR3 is TGTGCCAGCAGCTCCGGACCAGGGACCCCTGAAACTTTCTTT. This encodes CASSSGPGTPETFF. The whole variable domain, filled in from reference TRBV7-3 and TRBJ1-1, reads GAGVSQTPSNKVTEKGKYVELRCDPISGHTALYWYRQSLGQGPEFLIYFQGTGAADDSGLPNDRFFAVRPEGSVSTLKIQRTERGDSAVYLCASSSGPGTPETFFGQGTRLTVV.

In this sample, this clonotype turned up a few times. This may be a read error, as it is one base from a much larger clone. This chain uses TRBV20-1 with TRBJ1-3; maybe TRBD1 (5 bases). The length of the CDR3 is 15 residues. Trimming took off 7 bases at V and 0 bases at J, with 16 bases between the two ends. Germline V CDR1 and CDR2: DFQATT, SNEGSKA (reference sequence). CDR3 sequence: CSGVGRASSGNTIYF. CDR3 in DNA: TGCAGTGGGGTGGGCAGGGCCTCCTCTGGAAACACCATATATTTT.

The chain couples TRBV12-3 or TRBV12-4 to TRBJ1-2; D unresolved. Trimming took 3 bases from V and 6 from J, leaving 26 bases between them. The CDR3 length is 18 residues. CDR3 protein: CASSFQSLNTGEYHGYTF. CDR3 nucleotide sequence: TGTGCCAGCAGTTTTCAGTCCCTGAACACCGGGGAGTATCATGGCTACACCTTC.

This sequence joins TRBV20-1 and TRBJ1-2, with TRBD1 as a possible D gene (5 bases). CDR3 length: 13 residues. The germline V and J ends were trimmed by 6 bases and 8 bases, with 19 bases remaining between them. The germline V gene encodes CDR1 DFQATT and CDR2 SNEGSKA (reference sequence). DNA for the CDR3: TGCAGTGCCAGCAGACGGGGCGAACGAGGCTACACCTTC. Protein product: CSASRRGERGYTF.

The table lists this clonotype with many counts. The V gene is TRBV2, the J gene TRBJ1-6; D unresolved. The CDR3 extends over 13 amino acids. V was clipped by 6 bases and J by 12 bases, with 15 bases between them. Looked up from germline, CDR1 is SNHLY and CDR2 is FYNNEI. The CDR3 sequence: CASRRGEVEPLHF. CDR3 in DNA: TGTGCCAGCAGGCGGGGTGAGGTGGAACCCCTCCACTTT.

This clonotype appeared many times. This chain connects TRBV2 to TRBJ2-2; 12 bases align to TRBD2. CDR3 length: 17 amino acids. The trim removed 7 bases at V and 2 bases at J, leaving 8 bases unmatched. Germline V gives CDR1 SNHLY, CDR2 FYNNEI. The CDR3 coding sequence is TGTGCCAGCAATCCCCTAGCGGGGGGGGGCAACACCGGGGAGCTGTTTTTT. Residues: CASNPLAGGGNTGELFF.

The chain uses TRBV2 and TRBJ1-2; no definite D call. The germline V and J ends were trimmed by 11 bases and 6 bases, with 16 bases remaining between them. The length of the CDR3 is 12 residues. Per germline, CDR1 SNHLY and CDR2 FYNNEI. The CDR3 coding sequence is TGTGCCTGGCGTCTTCTTCCTCATGGCTACACCTTC. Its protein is CAWRLLPHGYTF.

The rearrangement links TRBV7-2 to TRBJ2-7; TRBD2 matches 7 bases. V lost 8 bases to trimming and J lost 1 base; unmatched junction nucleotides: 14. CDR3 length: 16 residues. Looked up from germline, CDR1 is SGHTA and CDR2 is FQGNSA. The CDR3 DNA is TGTGCCAGCTCACCAGAAATGGGGGGGGTTTCCTACGAGCAGTACTTC. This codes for CASSPEMGGVSYEQYF.

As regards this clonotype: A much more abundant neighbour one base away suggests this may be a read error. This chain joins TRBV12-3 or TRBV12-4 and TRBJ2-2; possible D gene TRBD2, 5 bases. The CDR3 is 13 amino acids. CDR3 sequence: CASSPQPTGELLF. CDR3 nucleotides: TGTGCCAGCAGTCCTCAGCCGACCGGGGAGCTGCTTTTT.

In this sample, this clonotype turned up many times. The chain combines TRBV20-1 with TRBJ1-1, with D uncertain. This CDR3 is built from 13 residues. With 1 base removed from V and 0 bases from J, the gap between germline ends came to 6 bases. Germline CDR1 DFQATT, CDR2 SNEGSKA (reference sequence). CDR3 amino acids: CSARVVMNTEAFF. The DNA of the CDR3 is TGCAGTGCTAGAGTGGTGATGAACACTGAAGCTTTCTTT.

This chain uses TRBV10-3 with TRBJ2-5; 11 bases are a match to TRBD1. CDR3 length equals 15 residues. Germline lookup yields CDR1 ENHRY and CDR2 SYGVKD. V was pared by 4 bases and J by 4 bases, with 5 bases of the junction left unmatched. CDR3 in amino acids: CAISASGTGGETQYF. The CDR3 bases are TGTGCCATCAGTGCCTCCGGGACAGGGGGAGAGACCCAGTACTTC.

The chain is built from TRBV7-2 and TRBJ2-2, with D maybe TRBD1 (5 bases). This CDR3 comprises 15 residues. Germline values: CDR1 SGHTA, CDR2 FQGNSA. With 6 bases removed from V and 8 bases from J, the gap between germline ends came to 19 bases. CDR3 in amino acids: CASRQIETVRGELFF. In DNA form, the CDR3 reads TGTGCCAGCAGACAGATTGAGACAGTTCGGGGGGAGCTGTTTTTT. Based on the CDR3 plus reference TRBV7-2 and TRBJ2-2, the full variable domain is GAGVSQSPSNKVTEKGKDVELRCDPISGHTALYWYRQSLGQGLEFLIYFQGNSAPDKSGLPSDRFSAERTGGSVSTLTIQRTQQEDSAVYLCASRQIETVRGELFFGEGSRLTVL.

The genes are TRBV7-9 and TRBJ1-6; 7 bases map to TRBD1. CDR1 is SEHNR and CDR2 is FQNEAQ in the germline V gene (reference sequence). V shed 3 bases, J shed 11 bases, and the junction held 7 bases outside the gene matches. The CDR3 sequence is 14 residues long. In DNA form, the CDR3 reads TGTGCCAGCAGCTTCCGGGACAGAATTACACCCCTCCACTTT. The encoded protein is CASSFRDRITPLHF.

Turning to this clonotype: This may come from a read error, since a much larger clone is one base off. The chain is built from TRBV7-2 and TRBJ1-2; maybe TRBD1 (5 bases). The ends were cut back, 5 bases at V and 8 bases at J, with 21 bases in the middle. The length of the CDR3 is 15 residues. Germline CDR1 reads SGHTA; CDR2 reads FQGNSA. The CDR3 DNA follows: TGTGCCAGCAGCCAAGGTGCGCAGGGCGTAAGGGGCTACACCTTC. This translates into CASSQGAQGVRGYTF.